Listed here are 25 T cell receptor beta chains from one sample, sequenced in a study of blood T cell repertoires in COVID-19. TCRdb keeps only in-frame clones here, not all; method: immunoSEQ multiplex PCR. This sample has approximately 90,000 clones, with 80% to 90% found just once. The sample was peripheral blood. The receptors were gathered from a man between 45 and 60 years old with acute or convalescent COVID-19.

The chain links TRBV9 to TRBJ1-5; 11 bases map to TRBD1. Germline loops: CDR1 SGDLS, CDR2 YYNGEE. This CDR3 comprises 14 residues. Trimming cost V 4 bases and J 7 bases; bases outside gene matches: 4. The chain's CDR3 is CASSLGTGGQPQHF. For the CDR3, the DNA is TGTGCCAGCAGCTTAGGGACAGGGGGACAGCCCCAGCATTTT. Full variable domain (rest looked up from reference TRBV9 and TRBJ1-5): DSGVTQTPKHLITATGQRVTLRCSPRSGDLSVYWYQQSLDQGLQFLIQYYNGEERAKGNILERFSAQQFPDLHSELNLSSLELGDSALYFCASSLGTGGQPQHFGDGTRLSIL.

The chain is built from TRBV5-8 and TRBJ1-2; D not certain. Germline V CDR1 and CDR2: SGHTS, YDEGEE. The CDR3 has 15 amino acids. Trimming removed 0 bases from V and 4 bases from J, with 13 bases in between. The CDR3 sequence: CASSLGQRSFYGYTF. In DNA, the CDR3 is TGTGCCAGCAGCTTGGGGCAGAGGTCCTTCTATGGCTACACCTTC.

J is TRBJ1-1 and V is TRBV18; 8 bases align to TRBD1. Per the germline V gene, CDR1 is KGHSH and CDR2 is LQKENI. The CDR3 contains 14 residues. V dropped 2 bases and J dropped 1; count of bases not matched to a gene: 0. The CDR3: CASSPGTGNTEAFF. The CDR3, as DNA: TGTGCCAGCTCACCAGGGACAGGGAACACTGAAGCTTTCTTT. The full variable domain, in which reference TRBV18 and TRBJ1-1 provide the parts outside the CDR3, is NAGVMQNPRHLVRRRGQEARLRCSPMKGHSHVYWYRQLPEEGLKFMVYLQKENIIDESGMPKERFSAEFPKEGPSILRIQQVVRGDSAAYFCASSPGTGNTEAFFGQGTRLTVV.

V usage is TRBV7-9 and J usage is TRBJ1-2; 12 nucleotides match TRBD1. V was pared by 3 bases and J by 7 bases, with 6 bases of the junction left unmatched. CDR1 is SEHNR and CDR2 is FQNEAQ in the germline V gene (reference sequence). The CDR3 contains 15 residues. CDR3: CASSLGQGAIGGYTF. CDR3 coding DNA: TGTGCCAGCAGCTTGGGACAGGGGGCGATAGGTGGCTACACCTTC. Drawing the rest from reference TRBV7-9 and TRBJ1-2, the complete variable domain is DTGVSQNPRHKITKRGQNVTFRCDPISEHNRLYWYRQTLGQGPEFLTYFQNEAQLEKSRLLSDRFSAERPKGSFSTLEIQRTEQGDSAMYLCASSLGQGAIGGYTFGSGTRLTVV.

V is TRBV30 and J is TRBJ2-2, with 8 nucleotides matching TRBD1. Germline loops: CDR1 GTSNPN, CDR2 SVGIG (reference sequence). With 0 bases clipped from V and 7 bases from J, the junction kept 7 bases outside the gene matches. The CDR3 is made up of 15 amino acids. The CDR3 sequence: CAWSVRQGKIGELFF. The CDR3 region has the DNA TGTGCCTGGAGTGTCAGACAGGGGAAAATCGGGGAGCTGTTTTTT.

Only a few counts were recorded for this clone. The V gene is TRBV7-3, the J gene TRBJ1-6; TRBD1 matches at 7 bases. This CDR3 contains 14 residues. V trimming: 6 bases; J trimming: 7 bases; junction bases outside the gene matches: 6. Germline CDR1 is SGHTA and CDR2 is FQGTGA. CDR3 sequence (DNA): TGTGCCAGCAGTGCAGGGACAGCCAATTCACCCCTCCACTTT. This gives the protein CASSAGTANSPLHF.

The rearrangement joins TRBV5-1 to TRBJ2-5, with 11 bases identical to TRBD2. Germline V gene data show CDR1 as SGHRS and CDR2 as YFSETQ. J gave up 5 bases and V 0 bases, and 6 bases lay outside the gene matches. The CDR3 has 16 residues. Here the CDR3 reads CASSLETSGEGETQYF. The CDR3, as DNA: TGCGCCAGCAGCTTGGAGACTAGCGGGGAAGGGGAGACCCAGTACTTC.

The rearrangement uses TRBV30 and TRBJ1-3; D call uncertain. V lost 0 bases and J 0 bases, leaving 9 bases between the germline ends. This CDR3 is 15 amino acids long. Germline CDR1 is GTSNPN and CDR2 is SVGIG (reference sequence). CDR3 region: CAWSVSRSSGNTIYF. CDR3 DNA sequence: TGTGCCTGGAGTGTATCTCGTAGCTCTGGAAACACCATATATTTT.

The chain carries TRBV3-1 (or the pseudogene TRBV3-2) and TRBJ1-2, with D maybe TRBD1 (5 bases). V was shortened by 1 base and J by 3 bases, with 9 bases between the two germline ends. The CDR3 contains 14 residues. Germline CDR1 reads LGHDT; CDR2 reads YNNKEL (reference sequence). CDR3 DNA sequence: TGTGCCAGCAGCCAAGTGCGGGGGGACTATGGCTACACCTTC. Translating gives CASSQVRGDYGYTF.

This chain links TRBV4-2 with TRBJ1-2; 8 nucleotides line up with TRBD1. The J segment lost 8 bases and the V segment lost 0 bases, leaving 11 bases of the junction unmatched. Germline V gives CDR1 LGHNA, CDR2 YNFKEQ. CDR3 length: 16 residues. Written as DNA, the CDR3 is TGTGCCAGCAGCCAAGAAATCCGGACAGGGAGTTTAGGCTACACCTTC. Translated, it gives CASSQEIRTGSLGYTF.

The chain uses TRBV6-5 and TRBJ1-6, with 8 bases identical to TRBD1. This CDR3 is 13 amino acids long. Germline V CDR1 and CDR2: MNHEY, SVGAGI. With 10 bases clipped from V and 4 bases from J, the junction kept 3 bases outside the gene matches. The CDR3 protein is CAIRQGYNSPLHF. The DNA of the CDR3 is TGTGCCATCCGACAGGGGTATAATTCACCCCTCCACTTT.

CDR3 in DNA: TGTGCCAGTAAAGGAGGGGCGGACCTTTATAGCAATCAGCCCCAGCATTTT. As protein: CASKGGADLYSNQPQHF. The genes are TRBV19 and TRBJ1-5; a weak D match, TRBD1 (5 bases). Germline V gene lookup returns CDR1 LNHDA and CDR2 SQIVND (reference sequence). The CDR3 has 17 amino acids. Between the trimmed V and J ends, which lost 7 bases and 0 bases, there was a span of 19 bases.

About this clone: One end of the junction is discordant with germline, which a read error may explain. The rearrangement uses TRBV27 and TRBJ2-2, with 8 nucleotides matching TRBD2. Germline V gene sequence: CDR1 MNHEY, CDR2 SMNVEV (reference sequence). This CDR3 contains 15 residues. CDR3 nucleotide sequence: TGTGCCAGCAGTTTAATCGGGGGGGACACCGGGGAGCTGCTTTTT. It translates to CASSLIGGDTGELLF.

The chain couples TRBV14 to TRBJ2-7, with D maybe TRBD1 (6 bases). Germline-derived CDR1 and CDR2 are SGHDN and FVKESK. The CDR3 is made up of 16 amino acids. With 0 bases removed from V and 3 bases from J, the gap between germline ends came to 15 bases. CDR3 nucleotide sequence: TGTGCCAGCAGCCAAGAAGGGTGGCAGGGACACTACGAGCAGTACTTC. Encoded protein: CASSQEGWQGHYEQYF.

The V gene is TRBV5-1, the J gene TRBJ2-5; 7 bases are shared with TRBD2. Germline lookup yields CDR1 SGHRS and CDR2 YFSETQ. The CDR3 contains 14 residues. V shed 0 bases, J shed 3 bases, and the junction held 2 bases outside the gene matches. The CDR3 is CASSLAGGKETQYF. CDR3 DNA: TGCGCCAGCAGCTTGGCGGGGGGAAAAGAGACCCAGTACTTC.

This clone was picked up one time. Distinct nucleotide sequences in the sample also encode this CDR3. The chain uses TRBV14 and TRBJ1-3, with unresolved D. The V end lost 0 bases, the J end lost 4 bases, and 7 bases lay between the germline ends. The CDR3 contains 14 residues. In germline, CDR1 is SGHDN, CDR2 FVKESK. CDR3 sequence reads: CASSQDLRGNTIYF. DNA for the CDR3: TGTGCCAGCAGCCAAGATCTCCGGGGAAACACCATATATTTT. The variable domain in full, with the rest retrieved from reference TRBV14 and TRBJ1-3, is EAGVTQFPSHSVIEKGQTVTLRCDPISGHDNLYWYRRVMGKEIKFLLHFVKESKQDESGMPNNRFLAERTGGTYSTLKVQPAELEDSGVYFCASSQDLRGNTIYFGEGSWLTVV.

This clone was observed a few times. CDR3 DNA sequence: TGTGCCAGCAGCGAGACCCCGGGACACGGGGAAAAACTGTTTTTT. Its protein product is CASSETPGHGEKLFF. The chain couples TRBV9 to TRBJ1-4; a possible D gene is TRBD1 (6 bases). The V end lost 3 bases, the J end lost 8 bases, and 17 bases lay between the germline ends. Per the germline V gene, CDR1 is SGDLS and CDR2 is YYNGEE. CDR3 length equals 15 residues.

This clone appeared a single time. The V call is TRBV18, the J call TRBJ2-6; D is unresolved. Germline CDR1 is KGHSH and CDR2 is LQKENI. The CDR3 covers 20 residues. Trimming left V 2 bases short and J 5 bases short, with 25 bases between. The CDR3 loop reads CASSPYLSFQDIQRANVLTF. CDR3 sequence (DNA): TGTGCCAGCTCACCATATTTAAGTTTTCAGGATATCCAAAGGGCCAACGTCCTGACTTTC.

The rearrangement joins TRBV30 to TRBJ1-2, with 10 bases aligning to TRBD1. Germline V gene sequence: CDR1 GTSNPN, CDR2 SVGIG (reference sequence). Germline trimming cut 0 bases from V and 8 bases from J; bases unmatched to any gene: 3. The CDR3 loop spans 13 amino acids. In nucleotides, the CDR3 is TGTGCCTGGAGTGTTAGGGACAGGGGAGGCTACACCTTC. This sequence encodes CAWSVRDRGGYTF.

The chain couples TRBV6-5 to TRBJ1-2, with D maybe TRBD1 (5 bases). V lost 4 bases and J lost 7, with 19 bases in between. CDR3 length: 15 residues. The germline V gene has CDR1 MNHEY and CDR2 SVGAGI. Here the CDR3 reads CASSSGSGGRSGYTF. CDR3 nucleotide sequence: TGTGCCAGCAGTTCGGGCTCGGGGGGACGGTCTGGCTACACCTTC.

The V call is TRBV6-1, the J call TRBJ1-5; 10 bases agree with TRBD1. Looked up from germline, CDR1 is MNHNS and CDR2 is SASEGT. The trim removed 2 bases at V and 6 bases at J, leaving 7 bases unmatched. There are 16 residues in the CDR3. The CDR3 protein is CASSESGTGVFQPQHF. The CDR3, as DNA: TGTGCCAGCAGTGAATCCGGGACAGGGGTATTTCAGCCCCAGCATTTT.

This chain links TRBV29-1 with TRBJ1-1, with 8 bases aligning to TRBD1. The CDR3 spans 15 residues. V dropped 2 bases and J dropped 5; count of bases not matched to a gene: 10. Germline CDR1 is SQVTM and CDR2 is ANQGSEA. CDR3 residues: CSVEQGAGARTEAFF. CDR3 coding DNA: TGCAGCGTTGAACAGGGGGCCGGGGCACGGACTGAAGCTTTCTTT.

CDR3 sequence: CASSLLTDSPLHF. The CDR3 DNA reads TGCGCCAGCAGCTTACTAACCGATTCACCCCTCCACTTT. This rearrangement joins TRBV5-1 to TRBJ1-6; D is unresolved. V was trimmed by 2 bases and J by 8 bases, leaving 8 bases between them. The germline V gene has CDR1 SGHRS and CDR2 YFSETQ. The CDR3 runs to 13 residues.

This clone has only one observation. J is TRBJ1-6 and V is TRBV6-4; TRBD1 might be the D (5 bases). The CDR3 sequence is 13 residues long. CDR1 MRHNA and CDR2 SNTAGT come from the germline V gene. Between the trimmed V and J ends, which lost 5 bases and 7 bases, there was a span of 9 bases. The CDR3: CASSPRTNSPLHF. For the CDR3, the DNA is TGTGCCAGCAGTCCAAGGACAAATTCACCCCTCCACTTT.

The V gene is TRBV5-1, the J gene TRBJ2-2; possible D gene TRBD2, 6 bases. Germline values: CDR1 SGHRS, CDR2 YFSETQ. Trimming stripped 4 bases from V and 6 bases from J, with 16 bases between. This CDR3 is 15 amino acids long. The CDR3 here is CASSPVGEVAGELFF. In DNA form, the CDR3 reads TGCGCCAGCAGCCCGGTCGGGGAGGTAGCCGGGGAGCTGTTTTTT. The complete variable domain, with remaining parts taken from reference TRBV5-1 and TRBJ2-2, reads KAGVTQTPRYLIKTRGQQVTLSCSPISGHRSVSWYQQTPGQGLQFLFEYFSETQRNKGNFPGRFSGRQFSNSRSEMNVSTLELGDSALYLCASSPVGEVAGELFFGEGSRLTVL.